These 24 T cell receptor beta chains were sequenced from one sample in a study of OX40 agonist ivuxolimab in advanced cancers. The protocol was immunoSEQ multiplex PCR, while the TCRdb copy is restricted to in-frame clones and leaves out a portion. Altogether tens of thousands of clones are present, more than 70% being singletons, with the ten largest covering about 7%. Here the sequenced sample was CD4+ or CD8+ T cells sorted from blood, taken in a trial of the OX40 agonist ivuxolimab. These receptors were collected from an adult with an advanced solid tumor such as melanoma, head and neck, liver or kidney cancer.

The chain combines TRBV27 with TRBJ1-1; D gene unclear. The germline gives CDR1 MNHEY, CDR2 SMNVEV (reference sequence). This CDR3 is built from 12 residues. Trimming took off 6 bases at V and 9 bases at J, with 14 bases between the two ends. CDR3 DNA sequence: TGTGCCAGCAGCTTAGATGGCAAACAAGCTTTCTTT. This translates into CASSLDGKQAFF.

This sequence joins TRBV6-5 and TRBJ1-1; 10 nucleotides line up with TRBD1. The ends lost 5 bases at V and 6 bases at J; junction bases unmatched: 6. This CDR3 is 14 amino acids long. CDR1 is MNHEY and CDR2 is SVGAGI in the germline V gene. The CDR3 here is CASSTGGQGAEAFF. The CDR3, as DNA: TGTGCCAGCAGTACCGGAGGACAGGGGGCTGAAGCTTTCTTT.

This clone is a singleton in its sample. V usage is TRBV6-6 and J usage is TRBJ1-1; D is perhaps TRBD1 (6 bases). The ends were cut back, 6 bases at V and 4 bases at J, with 18 bases in the middle. The CDR3 loop spans 15 amino acids. Germline assignment: CDR1 MNHNY and CDR2 SVGAGI (reference sequence). This CDR3 is CASRGRGGGGTEAFF. In nucleotides, the CDR3 is TGTGCCAGCAGGGGTCGGGGAGGAGGGGGCACTGAAGCTTTCTTT.

This clone has just a few counts. The chain carries TRBV7-3 and TRBJ2-3; 16 bases are a match to TRBD2. The CDR3 consists of 17 residues. Germline V gene sequence: CDR1 SGHTA, CDR2 FQGTGA. V trimming: 3 bases; J trimming: 3 bases; junction bases outside the gene matches: 3. CDR3 in DNA: TGTGCCAGCAGCTTGGGACTAGCGGGAGGGATGACAGATACGCAGTATTTT. Protein sequence: CASSLGLAGGMTDTQYF.

The chain's CDR3 is CASSVDPLRGEQYF. CDR3 DNA: TGTGCCAGCAGCGTGGATCCACTCCGTGGGGAGCAGTACTTC. The chain carries TRBV9 and TRBJ2-7; D ambiguous. The V gene lost 2 bases and the J gene lost 7 bases, with 16 bases spanning the gap. Looked up from germline, CDR1 is SGDLS and CDR2 is YYNGEE. This CDR3 has 14 residues. The whole variable domain, remainder taken from reference TRBV9 and TRBJ2-7, is DSGVTQTPKHLITATGQRVTLRCSPRSGDLSVYWYQQSLDQGLQFLIQYYNGEERAKGNILERFSAQQFPDLHSELNLSSLELGDSALYFCASSVDPLRGEQYFGPGTRLTVT.

CDR3: CASSREGLNTEAFF. The CDR3 DNA reads TGCGCCAGCAGCCGGGAGGGGTTGAACACTGAAGCTTTCTTT. The gene calls are TRBV5-1 and TRBJ1-1; possibly TRBD1 for D (5 bases). Germline assignment: CDR1 SGHRS and CDR2 YFSETQ. The CDR3 spans 14 residues. V lost 4 bases and J lost 0, with 10 bases in between.

The gene calls are TRBV5-4 and TRBJ2-7, with D perhaps TRBD1 (5 bases). The CDR3 extends over 16 amino acids. Germline values: CDR1 SGHNT, CDR2 YYREEE (reference sequence). The V and J ends lost 0 bases and 3 bases respectively, with 16 bases between them. CDR3 sequence reads: CASSLVVGVLGYEQYF. CDR3 nucleotides: TGTGCCAGCAGCTTGGTTGTAGGGGTTCTAGGCTACGAGCAGTACTTC.

The V gene is TRBV30, the J gene TRBJ1-6; D is unresolved. V shed 3 bases and J shed 5 bases, with 8 bases lying between them. CDR1 and CDR2 from the germline V gene are GTSNPN and SVGIG (reference sequence). The CDR3 totals 13 residues. The CDR3 is CAWRGYDNSPLHF. The CDR3, as DNA: TGTGCCTGGAGGGGTTATGATAATTCACCCCTCCACTTT.

This chain links TRBV7-9 with TRBJ2-7, with 7 positions matching TRBD1. V was pared by 6 bases and J by 3 bases, with 2 bases of the junction left unmatched. CDR1 is SEHNR and CDR2 is FQNEAQ in the germline V gene (reference sequence). The CDR3 is 12 amino acids. DNA of the CDR3: TGTGCCAGCAGGGGGACAGACTACGAGCAGTACTTC. Translated, it gives CASRGTDYEQYF.

This chain connects TRBV10-3 to TRBJ2-1, with TRBD2 identical over 7 bases. CDR1 and CDR2 (germline): ENHRY, SYGVKD. V lost 8 bases, J lost 1 base, and 8 bases stayed unmatched. The CDR3 runs 15 residues. The CDR3 here is CAISPGGPSYNEQFF. The CDR3 DNA sequence: TGTGCCATCTCTCCGGGGGGACCTTCCTACAATGAGCAGTTCTTC.

The chain joins TRBV6-1 to TRBJ2-7; D may be TRBD1 (6 bases). The germline V gene has CDR1 MNHNS and CDR2 SASEGT. Deletions cut 5 bases from V and 3 bases from J, with 11 bases between. This CDR3 region has 13 residues. The CDR3 DNA reads TGTGCCAGCAGTATTGGACAGTACTACGAGCAGTACTTC. It encodes CASSIGQYYEQYF.

The CDR3, as DNA: TGTGCCAGCAGGGCCAGGACAGCCTACAATGAGCAGTTCTTC. Translating gives CASRARTAYNEQFF. The chain combines TRBV2 with TRBJ2-1, with D perhaps matching TRBD1 (6 bases). Germline V gene sequence: CDR1 SNHLY, CDR2 FYNNEI. The CDR3 spans 14 residues. V lost 6 bases and J 2 bases, leaving 11 bases between the germline ends.

The J gene is TRBJ2-1, the V gene TRBV25-1, with D perhaps matching TRBD1 (6 bases). This CDR3 is 15 amino acids long. V was trimmed by 3 bases and J by 2 bases, leaving 11 bases between them. Germline V gene lookup returns CDR1 MGHDK and CDR2 SYGVNS. The CDR3 DNA is TGTGCCAGCAGTGAGAGGACAGCCGCCTACAATGAGCAGTTCTTC. Translating it yields CASSERTAAYNEQFF.

The chain links TRBV9 to TRBJ2-6; D is perhaps TRBD1 (6 bases). Germline CDR1 SGDLS, CDR2 YYNGEE. The CDR3 contains 18 residues. V dropped 0 bases and J dropped 0 bases, with 13 bases sitting between them. CDR3 DNA: TGTGCCAGCAGCGTAGAGTCAGGGGTAATCTCTGGGGCCAACGTCCTGACTTTC. Its protein is CASSVESGVISGANVLTF.

J is TRBJ2-2 and V is TRBV29-1; D is possibly TRBD1 or TRBD2 (5 bases each). Germline CDR1 SQVTM, CDR2 ANQGSEA. Trimming left V 0 bases short and J 5 bases short, with 16 bases between. This CDR3 is 16 amino acids long. The CDR3, as DNA: TGCAGCGTTGAAGAGGAGGACCAGGGTCGGACCGGGGAGCTGTTTTTT. It is translated as CSVEEEDQGRTGELFF.

The chain employs TRBV5-6 and TRBJ2-7, with 9 bases that match TRBD1. Germline loops: CDR1 SGHDT, CDR2 YYEEEE. The CDR3 runs 15 residues. The trim removed 5 bases at V and 2 bases at J, leaving 8 bases unmatched. The CDR3 DNA reads as TGTGCCAGCAGTTTGCCGGGACAGGGTGCCTACGAGCAGTACTTC. Its translation: CASSLPGQGAYEQYF.

The genes are TRBV6-6 and TRBJ1-5; D may be TRBD1 (5 bases). This CDR3 is 12 amino acids long. V lost 8 bases, J lost 7 bases, and 12 bases lay in between. Germline assignment: CDR1 MNHNY and CDR2 SVGAGI (reference sequence). CDR3 sequence reads: CASGDSGQPQHF. In DNA, the CDR3 is TGTGCCAGCGGAGACAGCGGACAGCCCCAGCATTTT.

The chain uses TRBV4-2 and TRBJ2-7; D is uncertain. V was trimmed by 5 bases and J by 5 bases, leaving 16 bases between them. CDR1 and CDR2 (germline): LGHNA, YNFKEQ. CDR3 length equals 14 residues. The DNA of the CDR3 is TGTGCCAGCAGCGCTGTTGGCAGGATCGACGAGCAGTACTTC. This gives the protein CASSAVGRIDEQYF.

This CDR3 reads CASSQGLRQANEQFF. The CDR3 DNA reads as TGTGCCAGCAGCCAAGGTCTAAGGCAGGCCAATGAGCAGTTCTTC. This chain joins TRBV14 and TRBJ2-1, with D unclear. The CDR3 spans 15 residues. The V gene's germline CDR1 is SGHDN and CDR2 FVKESK. V shed 1 base and J shed 6 bases, with 13 bases lying between them.

The chain joins TRBV6-1 to TRBJ2-7, with a tentative D call TRBD1 (5 bases). Germline V lookup: CDR1 MNHNS, CDR2 SASEGT. This CDR3 region has 14 residues. Trimming shortened V by 1 base and J by 5 bases, and 12 bases separated the two germline ends. CDR3 sequence: CASSEGQGNHEQYF. The CDR3 bases are TGTGCCAGCAGTGAAGGTCAGGGTAACCACGAGCAGTACTTC.

This clone occurred once. The chain is built from TRBV7-2 and TRBJ2-7; 10 bases match TRBD2. Trimming took 1 base from V and 4 from J; bases not matched to a gene: 7. Germline-derived CDR1 and CDR2 are SGHTA and FQGNSA. The CDR3 runs to 16 residues. The CDR3 loop is CASSLDTGLALYEQYF. The CDR3 DNA reads as TGTGCCAGCAGCTTAGATACGGGACTAGCGCTATACGAGCAGTACTTC.

This clone came up a few times. The chain has TRBV28 and TRBJ1-1, with D unresolved. The CDR3 is made up of 12 amino acids. From germline, CDR1 is MDHEN and CDR2 SYDVKM. V lost 2 bases and J lost 12, with 13 bases in between. The CDR3 here is CASSLNPQWPFF. The CDR3 DNA is TGTGCCAGCAGTTTAAATCCACAGTGGCCTTTCTTT.

This clone appeared a few times. The V call is TRBV11-2, the J call TRBJ1-2; D not certain. The CDR3 contains 12 residues. V was pared by 4 bases and J by 8 bases, with 11 bases between. CDR1 is SGHAT and CDR2 is FQNNGV in the germline V gene. CDR3 region: CASSSPWRGYTF. The CDR3 nucleotides read TGTGCCAGCAGCTCACCCTGGAGAGGCTACACCTTC.

This clone was seen a single time. V and J are TRBV5-1 and TRBJ2-5; 11 positions agree with TRBD2. With V trimmed by 1 base and J by 4 bases, 6 bases remained unmatched. Germline CDR1 SGHRS, CDR2 YFSETQ. The CDR3 is 16 residues long. Written as DNA, the CDR3 is TGCGCCAGCAGCTTGACACTAGCGGGAGTCGGAGAGACCCAGTACTTC. Protein product: CASSLTLAGVGETQYF.